This T cell receptor (beta chain) was sequenced during a study of cytomegalovirus exposure and HLA in healthy donors. General study points: The HLA-A and HLA-B alleles of most subjects were reportedly predicted accurately from TCR beta sequences.

Remarks on this clone: Antigen specificity is unknown.

The CDR3 extends over 16 amino acids. Germline assignment: CDR1 LGHNA and CDR2 YNFKEQ. The V end lost 0 bases, the J end lost 3 bases, and 14 bases lay between the germline ends. Primers: 60 Vbeta forward and 13 Jbeta reverse. Measured with immunoSEQ multiplex PCR; TCRdb has only the in-frame clones, and not every one. The table shows more than 100,000 clones, with about three fifths occurring only once. Material for sequencing was PBMCs. The receptor was derived from a middle-aged man in good health and CMV-seropositive. The chain uses TRBV4-2 and TRBJ1-2, with TRBD1 as a possible D gene (6 bases). CDR3 loop: CASSQDGGGFYYGYTF. DNA of the CDR3: TGTGCCAGCAGCCAAGATGGGGGGGGCTTCTACTATGGCTACACCTTC.